The 17 T cell receptor beta chains given below trace back to one sample, sequenced in a study of glioma-infiltrating T cells after dendritic cell vaccination. The method was immunoSEQ multiplex PCR; TCRdb's version includes in-frame clones alone and lacks a portion of them. The top ten hold approximately 2.7% of the sample, which has 100,000 to 120,000 clones, around 91% seen once. Regarding time point: after dendritic cell vaccination, including at tumor progression/relapse. Sequenced material: blood, taken after dendritic cell vaccination. These receptors all stem from a human donor with glioblastoma.

This clone occurred once. This chain links TRBV4-1 with TRBJ1-2; 12 nucleotides match TRBD1. The CDR3 extends over 16 amino acids. The ends lost 1 base at V and 7 bases at J; junction bases unmatched: 7. Per the germline V gene, CDR1 is MGHRA and CDR2 is YSYEKL. CDR3 amino acids: CASSQVPGQGASGYTF. In nucleotides, the CDR3 is TGCGCCAGCAGCCAAGTGCCGGGACAGGGGGCAAGTGGCTACACCTTC.

The chain employs TRBV7-3 and TRBJ2-1, with TRBD2 identical over 10 bases. The CDR3 length is 16 residues. CDR1 is SGHTA, CDR2 FQGTGA, per germline. V trimming: 4 bases; J trimming: 4 bases; junction bases outside the gene matches: 7. The CDR3 coding sequence is TGTGCCAGCAGCTCCCGACTAGCGGGTGAATACAATGAGCAGTTCTTC. It codes for CASSSRLAGEYNEQFF.

This chain connects TRBV25-1 to TRBJ2-7; maybe TRBD1 (5 bases). The V gene lost 1 base and the J gene lost 3 bases, with 16 bases spanning the gap. The CDR3 contains 16 residues. The germline V gene has CDR1 MGHDK and CDR2 SYGVNS. The CDR3 protein is CASSEFGGRAIYEQYF. CDR3 coding DNA: TGTGCCAGCAGTGAATTTGGCGGCAGGGCTATCTACGAGCAGTACTTC.

The chain joins TRBV29-1 to TRBJ2-1, with a possible D match to TRBD2 (6 bases). Between the trimmed V and J ends, which lost 4 bases and 4 bases, there was a span of 14 bases. This CDR3 comprises 14 residues. The V gene's germline CDR1 is SQVTM and CDR2 ANQGSEA. The CDR3 DNA reads as TGCAGCGTTGGAAGAGGTGCGGGGTACAATGAGCAGTTCTTC. Amino acids: CSVGRGAGYNEQFF.

The V call is TRBV19, the J call TRBJ1-5, with TRBD1 matching over 12 bases. Germline values: CDR1 LNHDA, CDR2 SQIVND (reference sequence). This CDR3 is 21 amino acids long. The ends lost 6 bases at V and 1 base at J; junction bases unmatched: 19. CDR3 in amino acids: CASRPGTGGTEGWWSNQPQHF. The CDR3 DNA sequence: TGTGCCAGTAGACCCGGGACAGGGGGCACGGAGGGGTGGTGGAGCAATCAGCCCCAGCATTTT.

The chain links TRBV2 to TRBJ2-3; tentative D call: TRBD2 (5 bases). From germline, CDR1 is SNHLY and CDR2 FYNNEI. Trimming shortened V by 9 bases and J by 0 bases, and 16 bases separated the two germline ends. This CDR3 spans 15 amino acids. The CDR3, as DNA: TGTGCCAGTACCAGCGGCCCGCCAAGCACAGATACGCAGTATTTT. It translates to CASTSGPPSTDTQYF.

V usage is TRBV5-1 and J usage is TRBJ1-6, with unresolved D. Germline CDR1 is SGHRS and CDR2 is YFSETQ. V was clipped by 0 bases and J by 9 bases, with 7 bases between them. CDR3 length: 13 amino acids. CDR3 sequence: CASSLERGSPLHF. CDR3 nucleotides: TGCGCCAGCAGCTTGGAGCGGGGTTCACCCCTCCACTTT.

The chain couples TRBV4-1 to TRBJ2-1; TRBD1 matches at 9 bases. This CDR3 contains 16 residues. The junction had 2 bases not matched to a gene; V was cut back by 0 bases and J by 2 bases. Germline CDR1 and CDR2: MGHRA and YSYEKL. The CDR3 region is CASSQDWTGAYNEQFF. As DNA, the CDR3 is TGCGCCAGCAGCCAAGATTGGACAGGGGCCTACAATGAGCAGTTCTTC.

The chain links TRBV19 to TRBJ1-1; TRBD1 agrees at 9 bases. CDR1 is LNHDA, CDR2 SQIVND, per germline (reference sequence). Unmatched junction bases numbered 3, after V lost 1 base and J lost 0 bases. This CDR3 is 16 amino acids long. This chain's CDR3 is CASSIVTGGLNTEAFF. The CDR3 region has the DNA TGTGCCAGTAGTATAGTGACAGGGGGATTGAACACTGAAGCTTTCTTT.

The chain recombines TRBV30 with TRBJ2-1; TRBD2 matches 10 bases. V shed 3 bases, J shed 4 bases, and the junction held 0 bases outside the gene matches. This CDR3 has 13 residues. CDR1 and CDR2 (germline): GTSNPN, SVGIG (reference sequence). In DNA, the CDR3 is TGTGCCTGGAGACTAGCGGGATACAATGAGCAGTTCTTC. Protein sequence: CAWRLAGYNEQFF. The entire variable domain, with the rest obtained from reference TRBV30 and TRBJ2-1, is as follows: SQTIHQWPATLVQPVGSPLSLECTVEGTSNPNLYWYRQAAGRGLQLLFYSVGIGQISSEVPQNLSASRPQDRQFILSSKKLLLSDSGFYLCAWRLAGYNEQFFGPGTRLTVL.

The CDR3 bases are TGCGCCAGCAGTCCCTTGGAGGGGACAGGGGTATTGGAGCAGTACTTC. Translating gives CASSPLEGTGVLEQYF. This rearrangement joins TRBV10-1 to TRBJ2-7; 10 nucleotides agree with TRBD1. With 5 bases clipped from V and 7 bases from J, the junction kept 14 bases outside the gene matches. CDR1 and CDR2 from the germline V gene are WNHNN and SYGVQD (reference sequence). This CDR3 contains 16 residues.

The J gene is TRBJ1-1, the V gene TRBV5-1; 7 bases agree with TRBD1. This CDR3 is 14 amino acids long. V shed 7 bases, J shed 1 base, and the junction held 7 bases outside the gene matches. Germline V gene lookup returns CDR1 SGHRS and CDR2 YFSETQ. CDR3: CASRTGTANTEAFF. CDR3 coding DNA: TGCGCCAGCCGAACCGGGACAGCGAACACTGAAGCTTTCTTT.

The genes are TRBV29-1 and TRBJ1-2, with 10 bases lining up with TRBD1. Germline-derived CDR1 and CDR2 are SQVTM and ANQGSEA. V shed 6 bases, J shed 4 bases, and the junction held 17 bases outside the gene matches. The CDR3 has 17 residues. Here the CDR3 reads CSVHFRDRGHQRYGYTF. The CDR3 DNA is TGCAGCGTCCATTTTCGGGACAGGGGCCATCAACGCTATGGCTACACCTTC.

The rearrangement joins TRBV11-3 to TRBJ2-7, with 14 bases that match TRBD2. The germline CDR1 and CDR2 sequences are SGHNT and YENEEA. V lost 1 base, J lost 2 bases, and 4 bases stayed unmatched. CDR3 length: 17 amino acids. For the CDR3, the DNA is TGTGCCAGCAGCTTAGGGGGACTAGCGGGAGAGACCTACGAGCAGTACTTC. It codes for CASSLGGLAGETYEQYF. Combining the CDR3 with reference TRBV11-3 and TRBJ2-7 gives the whole variable domain EAGVVQSPRYKIIEKKQPVAFWCNPISGHNTLYWYLQNLGQGPELLIRYENEEAVDDSQLPKDRFSAERLKGVDSTLKIQPAELGDSAVYLCASSLGGLAGETYEQYFGPGTRLTVT.

The V and J genes are TRBV5-5 and TRBJ1-3; no clear D. Between the trimmed V and J ends, which lost 0 bases and 0 bases, there was a span of 16 bases. Germline V gene lookup returns CDR1 SGHKS and CDR2 YYEKEE (reference sequence). CDR3 length: 18 residues. For the CDR3, the DNA is TGTGCCAGCAGCTTGGTAACCTCCACCCTGAGCTCTGGAAACACCATATATTTT. It translates to CASSLVTSTLSSGNTIYF.

The chain has TRBV7-6 and TRBJ2-2; 8 bases agree with TRBD1. The V gene end was trimmed by 1 base and the J gene end by 5 bases; junction bases not matched to a gene: 6. There are 16 residues in the CDR3. The V gene's germline CDR1 is SGHVS and CDR2 FNYEAQ. CDR3: CASSLGGQGTTGELFF. DNA for the CDR3: TGTGCCAGCAGCTTAGGAGGACAGGGAACTACCGGGGAGCTGTTTTTT.

V is TRBV2 and J is TRBJ1-3; 10 nucleotides match TRBD1. Germline assignment: CDR1 SNHLY and CDR2 FYNNEI. The ends lost 2 bases at V and 4 bases at J; junction bases unmatched: 5. This CDR3 has 16 residues. Here the CDR3 DNA reads TGTGCCAGCAGTGAAAATTGGACAGGGGGAGGAAACACCATATATTTT. Protein: CASSENWTGGGNTIYF.